A single sample is the source of the 10 T cell receptor beta chains below, sequenced in a study of blood T cells in healthy people across ages. A second PCR of about 6 to 12 cycles used a sample-barcoded 5' primer and a J-beta primer mix. TCRdb analysed the 5' RACE reads with MiXCR anew, one entry per CDR3 protein. Of around 600,000 distinct CDR3 sequences listed, less than 60% are singletons. Sequencing was performed on blood. Source of these receptors: an older man in good health.

The V call is TRBV20-1, the J call TRBJ1-1; 7 bases fit TRBD1. The CDR3 is made up of 16 amino acids. Trimming took 3 bases from V and 4 from J; bases not matched to a gene: 14. Per the germline V gene, CDR1 is DFQATT and CDR2 is SNEGSKA (reference sequence). CDR3 nucleotide sequence: TGCAGTGCTAGGACAGCTTCAGGGGGGAGGAGCACTGAAGCTTTCTTT. Amino acid sequence: CSARTASGGRSTEAFF.

A remark on this clonotype: One end of the junction varies from germline; a read error may be responsible. The chain combines TRBV3-1 with TRBJ1-1; D uncertain. Looked up from germline, CDR1 is LGHDT and CDR2 is YNNKEL (reference sequence). The CDR3 covers 14 residues. Here the CDR3 DNA reads TGTGCCAGCAGCCAGGTCCTCCCTTACACTAAAGCTTTCTTT. This codes for CASSQVLPYTKAFF. Combining the CDR3 with reference TRBV3-1 and TRBJ1-1 gives the whole variable domain DTAVSQTPKYLVTQMGNDKSIKCEQNLGHDTMYWYKQDSKKFLKIMFSYNNKELIINETVPNRFSPKSPDKAHLNLHINSLELGDSAVYFCASSQVLPYTKAFFGQGTRLTVV.

The chain recombines TRBV9 with TRBJ2-5, with 9 nucleotides matching TRBD1. Germline assignment: CDR1 SGDLS and CDR2 YYNGEE. The CDR3 has 16 amino acids. Trimming at V came to 4 bases and at J to 1 base, leaving 8 bases not matched to a gene. CDR3: CASSQGQGEGQETQYF. DNA for the CDR3: TGTGCCAGCAGCCAGGGACAGGGAGAAGGCCAAGAGACCCAGTACTTC.

The V call is TRBV7-2, the J call TRBJ1-2; D might be TRBD1 (6 bases). The ends were cut back, 0 bases at V and 5 bases at J, with 13 bases in the middle. The CDR3 is 15 amino acids. Germline lookup yields CDR1 SGHTA and CDR2 FQGNSA. This chain's CDR3 is CASSLARDTLYGYTF. CDR3 bases: TGTGCCAGCAGCTTAGCGAGGGACACCCTTTATGGCTACACCTTC.

Here the CDR3 reads CASSQEGSWGAASYNEQYF. In DNA, the CDR3 is TGCGCCAGCAGCCAAGAGGGATCATGGGGGGCGGCCTCCTACAATGAGCAGTACTTC. The V gene is TRBV4-3, the J gene TRBJ2-1; D is possibly TRBD1 or TRBD2 (6 bases each). Matching the DNA end better, TRBJ2-7 makes the J call doubtful. The germline gives CDR1 LGHNA, CDR2 YSLEER. This CDR3 is 19 amino acids long.

This rearrangement joins TRBV12-3 or TRBV12-4 to TRBJ1-6; no definite D call. V shed 6 bases and J shed 6 bases, with 18 bases lying between them. The CDR3 length is 16 residues. The CDR3 protein is CASSSSGGRINSPLHF. The CDR3 region has the DNA TGTGCCAGCAGCTCGAGTGGAGGGAGGATTAATTCACCCCTCCACTTT.

The J gene is TRBJ1-6, the V gene TRBV27; D is perhaps TRBD1 (6 bases). The CDR3 spans 14 residues. Per germline, CDR1 MNHEY and CDR2 SMNVEV (reference sequence). Trimming stripped 8 bases from V and 9 bases from J, with 17 bases between. DNA for the CDR3: TGTGCCAGCGGTACAGGGACCTCAGGTTCACCCCTCCACTTT. Its translation: CASGTGTSGSPLHF.

This chain uses TRBV29-1 with TRBJ2-6; unclear D gene. Trimming took off 5 bases at V and 4 bases at J, with 9 bases between the two ends. The CDR3 loop spans 13 amino acids. Germline V gene data show CDR1 as SQVTM and CDR2 as ANQGSEA. This chain's CDR3 is CSVHRSGANVLTF. Here the CDR3 DNA reads TGCAGCGTTCACCGGTCGGGGGCCAACGTCCTGACTTTC.

This chain joins TRBV20-1 and TRBJ1-1; D possibly corresponds to TRBD1 (5 bases). Trimming stripped 6 bases from V and 1 base from J, with 12 bases between. Germline-derived CDR1 and CDR2 are DFQATT and SNEGSKA (reference sequence). The length of the CDR3 is 13 residues. CDR3 in amino acids: CSARIQGNTEAFF. The CDR3 DNA reads TGCAGTGCCAGGATCCAGGGGAACACTGAAGCTTTCTTT.

Ten or more counts support this clonotype. The genes are TRBV7-6 and TRBJ2-1; 7 bases line up with TRBD1. CDR3 size: 16 residues. Germline CDR1 is SGHVS and CDR2 is FNYEAQ. Trimming at V came to 3 bases and at J to 4 bases, leaving 9 bases not matched to a gene. CDR3 loop: CASSFQTGPRYNEQFF. The CDR3, as DNA: TGTGCCAGCAGCTTTCAGACAGGGCCCCGTTACAATGAGCAGTTCTTC.